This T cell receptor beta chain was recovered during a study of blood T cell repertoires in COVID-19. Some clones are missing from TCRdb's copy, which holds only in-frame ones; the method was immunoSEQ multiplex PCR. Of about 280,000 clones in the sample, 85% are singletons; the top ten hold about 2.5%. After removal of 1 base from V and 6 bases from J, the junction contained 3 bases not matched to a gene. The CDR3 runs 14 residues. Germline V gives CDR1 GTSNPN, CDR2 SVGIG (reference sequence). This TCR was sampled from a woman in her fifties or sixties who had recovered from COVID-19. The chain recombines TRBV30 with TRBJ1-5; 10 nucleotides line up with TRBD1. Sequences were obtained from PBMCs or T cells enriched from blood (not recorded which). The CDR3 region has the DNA TGTGCCTGGAGTGCAGGACAGGGGGGTCAGCCCCAGCATTTT. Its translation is CAWSAGQGGQPQHF.